This T cell receptor beta chain was identified in a study of shared clonotypes between healthy human individuals. With 5 bases removed from V and 3 bases from J, the gap between germline ends came to 11 bases. The CDR3 runs 14 residues. CDR1 SGHAT and CDR2 FQDESV come from the germline V gene (reference sequence). It was across several immunoSEQ plates that each subset's genomic DNA was evenly split. Assay: immunoSEQ multiplex PCR; the TCRdb copy retains only in-frame clones and omits some. The sample contains some 2,100,000 clones, about 92% of which appear only once. CD45RO-negative, CCR7-positively selected cells formed the naive CD8 fraction, excluding terminally differentiated effector memory CD45RA+ cells.

Sample: naive CD8+ T cells from PBMCs. This rearrangement joins TRBV11-1 to TRBJ2-1, with TRBD1 as a possible D gene (6 bases). The sequence came from a man aged 18 to 29 in good health. Some clones in this sample may be carry-over from other donors' samples. CDR3 DNA: TGTGCCAGCAGCATCGGACAGTTCTACAATGAGCAGTTCTTC. Translating gives CASSIGQFYNEQFF.